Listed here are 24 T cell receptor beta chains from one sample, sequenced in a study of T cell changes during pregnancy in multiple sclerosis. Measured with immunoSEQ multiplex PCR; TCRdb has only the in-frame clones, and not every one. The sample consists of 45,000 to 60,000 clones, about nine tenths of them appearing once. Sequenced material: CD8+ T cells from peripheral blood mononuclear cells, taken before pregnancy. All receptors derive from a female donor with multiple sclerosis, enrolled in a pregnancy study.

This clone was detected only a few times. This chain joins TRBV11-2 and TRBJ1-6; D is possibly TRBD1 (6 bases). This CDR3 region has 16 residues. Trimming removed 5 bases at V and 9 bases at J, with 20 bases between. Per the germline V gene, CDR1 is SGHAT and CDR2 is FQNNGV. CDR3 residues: CASSQLRQGTSSPLHF. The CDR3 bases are TGTGCCAGCAGCCAACTCAGGCAGGGGACTAGTTCACCCCTCCACTTT.

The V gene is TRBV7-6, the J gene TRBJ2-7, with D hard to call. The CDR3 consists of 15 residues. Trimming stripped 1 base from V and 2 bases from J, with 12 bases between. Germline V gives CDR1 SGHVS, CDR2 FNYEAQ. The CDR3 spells CASSLEGSRAYEQYF. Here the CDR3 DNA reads TGTGCCAGCAGCTTAGAAGGTAGCCGCGCCTACGAGCAGTACTTC.

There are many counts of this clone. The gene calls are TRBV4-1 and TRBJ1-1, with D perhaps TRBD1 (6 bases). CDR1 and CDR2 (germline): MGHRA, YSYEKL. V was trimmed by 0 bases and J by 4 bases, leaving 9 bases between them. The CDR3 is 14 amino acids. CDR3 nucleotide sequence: TGCGCCAGCAGCCAAGAAGACAGGATCACTGAAGCTTTCTTT. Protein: CASSQEDRITEAFF.

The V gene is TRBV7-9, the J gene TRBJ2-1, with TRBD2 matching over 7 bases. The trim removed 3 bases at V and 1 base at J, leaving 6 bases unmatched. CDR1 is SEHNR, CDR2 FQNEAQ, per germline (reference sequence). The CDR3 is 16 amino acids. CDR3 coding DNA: TGTGCCAGCAGCTTTAGGGGAGGGAGTTCCTACAATGAGCAGTTCTTC. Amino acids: CASSFRGGSSYNEQFF.

The CDR3 DNA reads as TGTGCCAGCAGTCCAGGGGGGCCGTTATACAATGAGCAGTTCTTC. Translating it yields CASSPGGPLYNEQFF. The chain carries TRBV14 and TRBJ2-1; the D gene is possibly TRBD1 (7 bases). The CDR3 covers 15 residues. The germline V gene encodes CDR1 SGHDN and CDR2 FVKESK. V was pared by 6 bases and J by 4 bases, with 16 bases between.

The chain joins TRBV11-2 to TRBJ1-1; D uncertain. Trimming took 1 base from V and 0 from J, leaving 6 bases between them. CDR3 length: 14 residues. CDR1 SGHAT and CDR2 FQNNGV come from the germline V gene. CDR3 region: CASSLVQVNTEAFF. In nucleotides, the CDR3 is TGTGCCAGCAGCTTAGTTCAGGTGAACACTGAAGCTTTCTTT.

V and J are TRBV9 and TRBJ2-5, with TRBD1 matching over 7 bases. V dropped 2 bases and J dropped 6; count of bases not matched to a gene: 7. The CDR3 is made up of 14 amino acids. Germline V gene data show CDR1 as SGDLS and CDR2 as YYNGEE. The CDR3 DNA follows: TGTGCCAGCAGCGTCCAGGGGGTATCAAAGACCCAGTACTTC. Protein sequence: CASSVQGVSKTQYF.

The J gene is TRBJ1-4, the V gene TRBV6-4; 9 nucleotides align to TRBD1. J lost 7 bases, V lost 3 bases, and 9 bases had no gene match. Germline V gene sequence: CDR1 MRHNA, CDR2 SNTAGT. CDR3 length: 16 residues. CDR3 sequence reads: CASSELTGTGREKLFF. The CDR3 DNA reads TGTGCCAGCAGTGAATTAACCGGGACAGGGCGTGAAAAACTGTTTTTT.

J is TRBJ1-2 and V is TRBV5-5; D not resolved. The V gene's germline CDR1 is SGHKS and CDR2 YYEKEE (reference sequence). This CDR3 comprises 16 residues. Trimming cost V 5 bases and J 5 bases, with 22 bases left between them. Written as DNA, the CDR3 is TGTGCCAGCAGTCTCCGGGATAGAGGGCGACTATATGGCTACACCTTC. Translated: CASSLRDRGRLYGYTF. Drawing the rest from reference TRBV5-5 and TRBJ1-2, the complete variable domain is DAGVTQSPTHLIKTRGQQVTLRCSPISGHKSVSWYQQVLGQGPQFIFQYYEKEERGRGNFPDRFSARQFPNYSSELNVNALLLGDSALYLCASSLRDRGRLYGYTFGSGTRLTVV.

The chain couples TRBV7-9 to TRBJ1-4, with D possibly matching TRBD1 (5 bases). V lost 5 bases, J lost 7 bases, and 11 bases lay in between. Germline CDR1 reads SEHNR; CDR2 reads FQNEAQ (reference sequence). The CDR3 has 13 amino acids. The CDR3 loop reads CASSGGGGEKLFF. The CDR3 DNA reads TGTGCCAGCAGCGGGGGAGGTGGTGAAAAACTGTTTTTT.

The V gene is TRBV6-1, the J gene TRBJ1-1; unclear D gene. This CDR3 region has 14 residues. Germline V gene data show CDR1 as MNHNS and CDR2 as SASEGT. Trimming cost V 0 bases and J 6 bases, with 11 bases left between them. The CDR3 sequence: CASSEAYTDAEAFF. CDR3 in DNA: TGTGCCAGCAGTGAAGCCTATACAGATGCTGAAGCTTTCTTT.

CDR3 bases: TGTGCCAGCAGTGAAGATTCCAGGGGACGTCAGCCCCAGCATTTT. It codes for CASSEDSRGRQPQHF. The chain carries TRBV6-1 and TRBJ1-5, with a tentative D call TRBD1 (6 bases). The CDR3 extends over 15 amino acids. With 1 base removed from V and 6 bases from J, the gap between germline ends came to 13 bases. Germline values: CDR1 MNHNS, CDR2 SASEGT.

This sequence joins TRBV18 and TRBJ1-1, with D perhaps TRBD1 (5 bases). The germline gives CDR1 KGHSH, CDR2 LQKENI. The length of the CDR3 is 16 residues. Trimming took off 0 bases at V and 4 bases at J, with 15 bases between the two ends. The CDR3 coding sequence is TGTGCCAGCTCACCACCGGGACTCATTGAGAGCACTGAAGCTTTCTTT. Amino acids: CASSPPGLIESTEAFF.

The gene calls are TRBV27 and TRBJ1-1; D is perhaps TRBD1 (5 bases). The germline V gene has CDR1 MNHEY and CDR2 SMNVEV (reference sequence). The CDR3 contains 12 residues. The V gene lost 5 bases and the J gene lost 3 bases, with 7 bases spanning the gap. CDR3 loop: CASSEGDTEAFF. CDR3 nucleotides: TGTGCCAGCAGTGAAGGGGACACTGAAGCTTTCTTT.

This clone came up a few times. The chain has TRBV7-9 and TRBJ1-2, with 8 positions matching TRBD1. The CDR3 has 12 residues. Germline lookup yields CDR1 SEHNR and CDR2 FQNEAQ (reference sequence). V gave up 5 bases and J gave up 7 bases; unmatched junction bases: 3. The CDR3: CASSPGQGGYTF. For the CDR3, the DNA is TGTGCCAGCAGCCCAGGACAGGGTGGCTACACCTTC.

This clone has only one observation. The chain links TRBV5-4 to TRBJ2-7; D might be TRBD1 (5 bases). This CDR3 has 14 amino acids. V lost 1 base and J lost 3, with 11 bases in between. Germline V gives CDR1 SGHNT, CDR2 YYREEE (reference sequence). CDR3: CASSLKGTGYEQYF. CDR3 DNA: TGTGCCAGCAGCTTGAAGGGAACAGGCTACGAGCAGTACTTC. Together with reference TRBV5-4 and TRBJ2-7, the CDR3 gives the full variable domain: ETGVTQSPTHLIKTRGQQVTLRCSSQSGHNTVSWYQQALGQGPQFIFQYYREEENGRGNFPPRFSGLQFPNYSSELNVNALELDDSALYLCASSLKGTGYEQYFGPGTRLTVT.

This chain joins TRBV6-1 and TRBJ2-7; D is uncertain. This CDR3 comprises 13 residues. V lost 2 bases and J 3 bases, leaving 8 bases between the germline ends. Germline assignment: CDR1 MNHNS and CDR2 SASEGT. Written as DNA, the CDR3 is TGTGCCAGCAGTGAAATCGAGGTCTACGAGCAGTACTTC. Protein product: CASSEIEVYEQYF.

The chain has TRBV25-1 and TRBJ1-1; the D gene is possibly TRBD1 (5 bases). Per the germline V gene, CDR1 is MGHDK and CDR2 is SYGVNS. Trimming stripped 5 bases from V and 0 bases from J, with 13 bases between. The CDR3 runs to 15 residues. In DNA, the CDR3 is TGTGCCAGCAGTTGGGTCCAGGGATTGAACACTGAAGCTTTCTTT. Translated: CASSWVQGLNTEAFF.

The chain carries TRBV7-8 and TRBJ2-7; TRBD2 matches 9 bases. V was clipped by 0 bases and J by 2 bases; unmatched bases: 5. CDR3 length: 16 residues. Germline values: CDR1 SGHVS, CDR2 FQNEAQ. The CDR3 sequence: CASSLAFAGGAYEQYF. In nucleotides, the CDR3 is TGTGCCAGCAGCTTAGCTTTCGCGGGGGGGGCCTACGAGCAGTACTTC.

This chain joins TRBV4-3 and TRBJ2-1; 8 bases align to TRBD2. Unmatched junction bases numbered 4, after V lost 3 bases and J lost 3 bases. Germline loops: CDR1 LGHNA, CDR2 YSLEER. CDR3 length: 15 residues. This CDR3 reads CASSHRGGVYNEQFF. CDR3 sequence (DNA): TGCGCCAGCAGCCACCGGGGGGGGGTCTACAATGAGCAGTTCTTC.

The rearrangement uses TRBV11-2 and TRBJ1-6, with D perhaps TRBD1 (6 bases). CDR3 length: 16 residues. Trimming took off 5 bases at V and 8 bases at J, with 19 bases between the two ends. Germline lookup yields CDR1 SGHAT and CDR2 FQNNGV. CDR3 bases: TGTGCCAGCAGCCGTACAGGGTCCCATGGAGATTCACCCCTCCACTTT. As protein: CASSRTGSHGDSPLHF.

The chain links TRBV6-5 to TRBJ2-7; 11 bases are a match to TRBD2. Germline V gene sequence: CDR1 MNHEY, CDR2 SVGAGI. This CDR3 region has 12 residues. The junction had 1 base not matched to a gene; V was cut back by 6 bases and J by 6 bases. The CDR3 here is CASRLAGAEQYF. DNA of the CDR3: TGTGCCAGCAGACTAGCGGGGGCCGAGCAGTACTTC.

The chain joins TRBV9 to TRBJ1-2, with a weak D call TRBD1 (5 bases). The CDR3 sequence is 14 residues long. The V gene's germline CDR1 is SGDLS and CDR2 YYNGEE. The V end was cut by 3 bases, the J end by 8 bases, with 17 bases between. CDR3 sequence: CASSADWGGNGYTF. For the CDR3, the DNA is TGTGCCAGCAGCGCGGACTGGGGGGGGAACGGCTACACCTTC.

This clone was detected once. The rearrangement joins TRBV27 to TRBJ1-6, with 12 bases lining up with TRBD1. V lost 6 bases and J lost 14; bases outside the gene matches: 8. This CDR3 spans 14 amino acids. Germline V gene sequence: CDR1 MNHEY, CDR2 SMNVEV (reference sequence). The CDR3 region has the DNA TGTGCCAGCAGACAACCGGGACAGGGGGCCACCCTCCACTTT. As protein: CASRQPGQGATLHF.